This TCR beta chain was obtained from a study of T-cell reconstitution after alpha-beta-depleted transplantation in children. General observations from the study: About two months after transplant, alpha-beta T cells reportedly came from several hundred expanded graft clones. The authors attributed T-cell counts and diversity one year after transplant mostly to newly produced T cells.

During its preparation, the TCRbeta library received unique molecular identifiers. TCRdb independently ran MiXCR on the PCR reads; one entry per CDR3 protein. Seen here are about 980,000 distinct CDR3 sequences, roughly 29% observed once, and the top ten hold over 25%. Concerning this clonotype: The antigen is undetermined.

The CDR3 is made up of 14 amino acids. Germline V lookup: CDR1 SQVTM, CDR2 ANQGSEA. V lost 6 bases, J lost 6 bases, and 5 bases stayed unmatched. Sequenced material: PBMCs, mostly from graft donor cells, taken 360 days after TCRalphabeta/CD19-depleted stem cell transplant. This rearrangement joins TRBV29-1 to TRBJ2-2; 12 bases fit TRBD2. This receptor was obtained from a boy under two years old who had a stem cell transplant for SCID, so the T cells may come from the graft donor. DNA of the CDR3: TGCAGCGTCGAGACTAGCGGGGGTGCCGGGGAGCTGTTTTTT. It encodes CSVETSGGAGELFF.